One and the same sample provided the 25 T cell receptor beta chains below, sequenced in a study of blood T cell repertoires in COVID-19. Profiled with immunoSEQ multiplex PCR; TCRdb holds only in-frame clones, not every one. This table holds 380,000 or so clones, approximately 86% found once. The sample was PBMCs or T cells enriched from blood (not recorded which). The receptors were gathered from a woman between 35 and 50 years old with acute COVID-19.

The CDR3 here is CASSMDRAWETQYF. The CDR3 nucleotides read TGCGCCAGCAGCATGGACAGGGCTTGGGAGACCCAGTACTTC. This chain connects TRBV5-1 to TRBJ2-5; 8 bases are a match to TRBD1. Trimming removed 4 bases from V and 5 bases from J; junction bases left unmatched: 7. Germline assignment: CDR1 SGHRS and CDR2 YFSETQ. The CDR3 consists of 14 residues. Complete variable domain (other parts from reference TRBV5-1 and TRBJ2-5): KAGVTQTPRYLIKTRGQQVTLSCSPISGHRSVSWYQQTPGQGLQFLFEYFSETQRNKGNFPGRFSGRQFSNSRSEMNVSTLELGDSALYLCASSMDRAWETQYFGPGTRLLVL.

This chain joins TRBV24-1 and TRBJ1-2; TRBD1 is a possible D gene (5 bases). Germline assignment: CDR1 KGHDR and CDR2 SFDVKD. V gave up 1 base and J gave up 6 bases, with 14 bases separating them. CDR3 size: 15 residues. In DNA form, the CDR3 reads TGTGCCACCAGTGATTTTGTGGAGGGGAGACATGGCTACACCTTC. It is translated as CATSDFVEGRHGYTF.

This clone was counted a single time. The genes are TRBV7-9 and TRBJ1-1, with TRBD1 as a possible D gene (6 bases). This CDR3 contains 14 residues. Germline V gene lookup returns CDR1 SEHNR and CDR2 FQNEAQ (reference sequence). Trimming took 5 bases from V and 4 from J, leaving 14 bases between them. The CDR3, as DNA: TGTGCCAGCAGCCCCCCCCAGGGGCTCACTGAAGCTTTCTTT. Its protein is CASSPPQGLTEAFF.

V is TRBV5-6 and J is TRBJ2-3; a possible D gene is TRBD2 (5 bases). The CDR3 consists of 15 residues. From germline, CDR1 is SGHDT and CDR2 YYEEEE. Trimming stripped 5 bases from V and 2 bases from J, with 15 bases between. CDR3 amino acids: CASRMYGGFTDTQYF. DNA for the CDR3: TGTGCCAGCAGAATGTATGGCGGGTTCACAGATACGCAGTATTTT.

V and J are TRBV5-5 and TRBJ1-2; possible D gene TRBD1, 5 bases. The V gene's germline CDR1 is SGHKS and CDR2 YYEKEE (reference sequence). V was clipped by 4 bases and J by 7 bases, with 20 bases between them. The CDR3 length is 15 residues. This CDR3 reads CASSPPPAREVGYTF. The CDR3 DNA is TGTGCCAGCAGCCCTCCCCCCGCCAGGGAGGTTGGCTACACCTTC.

The CDR3 sequence is CASSQGSVTGTDTQYF. CDR3 nucleotides: TGCGCCAGCAGCCAAGGTTCAGTTACCGGGACAGATACGCAGTATTTT. V gene TRBV4-1 combines with J gene TRBJ2-3; D remains unclear. The CDR3 spans 16 residues. In germline, CDR1 is MGHRA, CDR2 YSYEKL. V was trimmed by 1 base and J by 3 bases, leaving 14 bases between them.

The gene calls are TRBV29-1 and TRBJ1-1; 8 bases are a match to TRBD1. The CDR3 sequence is 12 residues long. From germline, CDR1 is SQVTM and CDR2 ANQGSEA. J lost 5 bases, V lost 7 bases, and 6 bases had no gene match. The CDR3 coding sequence is TGCAGCGCAGGAGACAGGGGTACTGAAGCTTTCTTT. Amino acid sequence: CSAGDRGTEAFF.

The chain recombines TRBV5-1 with TRBJ1-1, with a possible D match to TRBD1 (6 bases). V shed 1 base and J shed 3 bases, with 16 bases lying between them. CDR3 size: 16 residues. CDR1 is SGHRS and CDR2 is YFSETQ in the germline V gene. The CDR3: CASSLMAGALHTEAFF. For the CDR3, the DNA is TGCGCCAGCAGCTTGATGGCAGGGGCTTTGCACACTGAAGCTTTCTTT.

This clone has a single count. V and J are TRBV9 and TRBJ1-3, with a weak D call TRBD1 (6 bases). The CDR3 sequence is 14 residues long. The V gene lost 1 base and the J gene lost 4 bases, with 9 bases spanning the gap. CDR1 is SGDLS, CDR2 YYNGEE, per germline. The CDR3 loop reads CASSVNDRGNTIYF. CDR3 coding DNA: TGTGCCAGCAGCGTAAACGACAGGGGAAACACCATATATTTT.

The rearrangement links TRBV13 to TRBJ2-7, with 11 positions matching TRBD1. In germline, CDR1 is PRHDT, CDR2 FYEKMQ (reference sequence). Trimming cost V 5 bases and J 3 bases; bases outside gene matches: 6. The CDR3 runs 15 residues. The CDR3 DNA follows: TGTGCCAGCAGCCCCGGGACAGGGGGTGACTACGAGCAGTACTTC. Its translation is CASSPGTGGDYEQYF.

This rearrangement joins TRBV20-1 to TRBJ2-7, with 7 bases identical to TRBD2. The length of the CDR3 is 14 residues. V shed 6 bases and J 0 bases; nucleotides not matched to a gene: 8. Germline V gives CDR1 DFQATT, CDR2 SNEGSKA (reference sequence). CDR3 nucleotides: TGCAGTGCAAGTAGCGGGCCTAGCTCCTACGAGCAGTACTTC. Its translation is CSASSGPSSYEQYF.

J is TRBJ2-5 and V is TRBV6-1; 9 nucleotides agree with TRBD2. Losses at the gene ends were 1 base for V and 3 bases for J; bases not matched to a gene: 3. This CDR3 contains 15 residues. Per the germline V gene, CDR1 is MNHNS and CDR2 is SASEGT. In DNA form, the CDR3 reads TGTGCCAGCAGTGAAGGAAGCGGGGGGAAAGAGACCCAGTACTTC. This sequence encodes CASSEGSGGKETQYF.

The genes are TRBV18 and TRBJ1-5; tentatively, D is TRBD1 (5 bases). V was clipped by 5 bases and J by 0 bases, with 17 bases between them. The germline CDR1 and CDR2 sequences are KGHSH and LQKENI. CDR3 length: 17 amino acids. The CDR3 DNA reads TGTGCCAGCTCAGCGGGGGGAAGGGGCTATAGCAATCAGCCCCAGCATTTT. Translation gives CASSAGGRGYSNQPQHF. Drawing the rest from reference TRBV18 and TRBJ1-5, the complete variable domain is NAGVMQNPRHLVRRRGQEARLRCSPMKGHSHVYWYRQLPEEGLKFMVYLQKENIIDESGMPKERFSAEFPKEGPSILRIQQVVRGDSAAYFCASSAGGRGYSNQPQHFGDGTRLSIL.

The genes are TRBV2 and TRBJ2-3, with D possibly being TRBD1 (5 bases). The V end was cut by 4 bases, the J end by 6 bases, with 8 bases between. CDR3 length equals 12 residues. Germline CDR1 reads SNHLY; CDR2 reads FYNNEI. The DNA of the CDR3 is TGTGCCAGCAGTGCAGGGTTGGATACGCAGTATTTT. Amino acids: CASSAGLDTQYF. The whole variable domain, remainder taken from reference TRBV2 and TRBJ2-3, is EPEVTQTPSHQVTQMGQEVILRCVPISNHLYFYWYRQILGQKVEFLVSFYNNEISEKSEIFDDQFSVERPDGSNFTLKIRSTKLEDSAMYFCASSAGLDTQYFGPGTRLTVL.

This chain connects TRBV7-9 to TRBJ1-6, with D tentatively TRBD1 (6 bases). Germline lookup yields CDR1 SEHNR and CDR2 FQNEAQ (reference sequence). Between the trimmed V and J ends, which lost 3 bases and 8 bases, there was a span of 11 bases. This CDR3 comprises 14 residues. The CDR3 loop reads CASSFMQGHSPLHF. DNA for the CDR3: TGTGCCAGCAGCTTTATGCAGGGGCATTCACCCCTCCACTTT.

This chain uses TRBV29-1 with TRBJ1-2, with D perhaps TRBD1 (6 bases). Germline CDR1 is SQVTM and CDR2 is ANQGSEA. V lost 4 bases to trimming and J lost 5 bases, with 11 bases between them. The CDR3 totals 12 residues. The CDR3 DNA sequence: TGCAGCGTTGCTACAGGGTCTTATGGCTACACCTTC. Amino acid sequence: CSVATGSYGYTF.

The V call is TRBV4-1, the J call TRBJ2-5; 10 nucleotides line up with TRBD2. Germline V CDR1 and CDR2: MGHRA, YSYEKL. V gave up 4 bases and J gave up 4 bases; unmatched junction bases: 12. The CDR3 consists of 17 residues. CDR3 sequence: CASSPEISGGWVETQYF. The CDR3 nucleotides read TGCGCCAGCAGCCCAGAGATTAGCGGGGGGTGGGTAGAGACCCAGTACTTC.

This clone appeared once. This chain links TRBV6-5 with TRBJ2-7; D possibly corresponds to TRBD1 (5 bases). The V gene lost 5 bases and the J gene lost 6 bases, with 17 bases spanning the gap. The CDR3 is made up of 14 amino acids. Germline CDR1 reads MNHEY; CDR2 reads SVGAGI. CDR3 amino acids: CASSTWQGSSEQYF. The DNA for the CDR3 is TGTGCCAGCAGTACCTGGCAGGGTAGCTCCGAGCAGTACTTC.

This clone was observed a few times. V gene TRBV4-1 combines with J gene TRBJ1-5; D unresolved. The germline V gene encodes CDR1 MGHRA and CDR2 YSYEKL. This CDR3 is built from 13 residues. Between the trimmed V and J ends, which lost 1 base and 6 bases, there was a span of 7 bases. The CDR3 DNA reads as TGCGCCAGCAGCCAAGTGTTCGGTCAGCCCCAGCATTTT. It codes for CASSQVFGQPQHF.

V usage is TRBV30 and J usage is TRBJ2-7; 7 bases are shared with TRBD2. The V segment lost 3 bases and the J segment 6 bases; nucleotides outside the gene matches: 8. This CDR3 has 13 residues. Germline-derived CDR1 and CDR2 are GTSNPN and SVGIG (reference sequence). DNA of the CDR3: TGTGCCTGGAGCCAGGGAGGGGCTAGCGAGCAGTACTTC. Its translation is CAWSQGGASEQYF. Variable domain in full (rest from reference TRBV30 and TRBJ2-7): SQTIHQWPATLVQPVGSPLSLECTVEGTSNPNLYWYRQAAGRGLQLLFYSVGIGQISSEVPQNLSASRPQDRQFILSSKKLLLSDSGFYLCAWSQGGASEQYFGPGTRLTVT.

The J gene is TRBJ1-2, the V gene TRBV19; D is perhaps TRBD1 (5 bases). Germline V CDR1 and CDR2: LNHDA, SQIVND (reference sequence). The ends were cut back, 6 bases at V and 4 bases at J, with 12 bases in the middle. The CDR3 has 13 residues. The CDR3 is CASSPGGPYGYTF. CDR3 sequence (DNA): TGTGCCAGTAGCCCCGGGGGACCCTATGGCTACACCTTC.

V gene TRBV5-5 combines with J gene TRBJ2-7, with 7 bases matching TRBD2. CDR1 is SGHKS and CDR2 is YYEKEE in the germline V gene (reference sequence). CDR3 length equals 14 residues. V trimming: 4 bases; J trimming: 3 bases; junction bases outside the gene matches: 7. The CDR3 DNA reads as TGTGCCAGCAGCGCCGGATCGGGGGGCTACGAGCAGTACTTC. Translation: CASSAGSGGYEQYF. The full variable domain, rest sourced from reference TRBV5-5 and TRBJ2-7, is DAGVTQSPTHLIKTRGQQVTLRCSPISGHKSVSWYQQVLGQGPQFIFQYYEKEERGRGNFPDRFSARQFPNYSSELNVNALLLGDSALYLCASSAGSGGYEQYFGPGTRLTVT.

Details on this clone: Other DNA sequences of this sample code for an identical CDR3. The chain is built from TRBV5-1 and TRBJ1-6; 7 positions agree with TRBD1. Germline V gives CDR1 SGHRS, CDR2 YFSETQ. The CDR3 is 15 residues long. After removal of 3 bases from V and 4 bases from J, the junction contained 4 bases not matched to a gene. CDR3 loop: CASSSGQTYNSPLHF. The DNA for the CDR3 is TGCGCCAGCAGCTCGGGACAGACATATAATTCACCCCTCCACTTT.

The chain links TRBV9 to TRBJ1-1, with D perhaps TRBD1 (5 bases). V was trimmed by 0 bases and J by 5 bases, leaving 8 bases between them. The germline V gene has CDR1 SGDLS and CDR2 YYNGEE. This CDR3 spans 13 amino acids. CDR3 in DNA: TGTGCCAGCAGCGTAGGAGCAGGGACTGAAGCTTTCTTT. Its protein is CASSVGAGTEAFF.

The V gene is TRBV5-1, the J gene TRBJ2-7; D is possibly TRBD1 (6 bases). This CDR3 contains 13 residues. V was pared by 3 bases and J by 7 bases, with 14 bases between. CDR1 is SGHRS, CDR2 YFSETQ, per germline. The CDR3 protein is CASSSNREREQYF. The CDR3, as DNA: TGCGCCAGCAGCTCGAACAGGGAGCGAGAGCAGTACTTC.